Following are 20 T cell receptor beta chains from one sample sequenced in a study of T cells in Graves' hyperthyroidism and ophthalmopathy. TCR beta CDR3 sequences were amplified from RNA transcripts. A first-round RT-PCR of the TCR CDR3 used the HTBI primer set. TCRdb itself ran the multiplex PCR reads through MiXCR, one entry per CDR3 protein. The repertoire has hundreds of thousands of distinct CDR3 sequences, 13% to 15% of them found once; the top ten carry roughly 10%. The sequenced sample was blood. Receptors originate from a woman aged 18 to 35 with Graves' hyperthyroidism.

As concerns this clonotype: A read error may be the cause here, since a much bigger clone is one base away. The V gene is TRBV20-1, the J gene TRBJ2-2, with 12 bases matching TRBD2. CDR3 length equals 15 residues. Per the germline V gene, CDR1 is DFQATT and CDR2 is SNEGSKA (reference sequence). The CDR3 DNA is TGCAGTGCGGCTAGCGGGAGGGGTCGAACCGGGGAGCTGTCTTTT. Translated: CSAASGRGRTGELSF.

The chain carries TRBV5-1 and TRBJ1-6; D gene ambiguous. Germline lookup yields CDR1 SGHRS and CDR2 YFSETQ. The CDR3 contains 16 residues. V was shortened by 0 bases and J by 7 bases, with 14 bases between the two germline ends. CDR3 coding DNA: TGCGCCAGCAGCTTGGAGCCCCCAGGAGGGAATTCACCCCTCCACTTT. It encodes CASSLEPPGGNSPLHF.

V gene TRBV10-3 combines with J gene TRBJ1-1; TRBD1 matches 7 bases. The CDR3 runs to 14 residues. Germline CDR1 reads ENHRY; CDR2 reads SYGVKD. V shed 6 bases and J 4 bases; nucleotides not matched to a gene: 8. Here the CDR3 DNA reads TGTGCCATCAGGGGGACAGCCGAGGGCACTGAAGCTTTCTTT. Translated: CAIRGTAEGTEAFF.

Only a few counts were recorded for this clonotype. The chain is built from TRBV30 and TRBJ1-1, with D hard to call. Trimming took 2 bases from V and 1 from J, leaving 14 bases between them. The CDR3 runs to 15 residues. Germline CDR1 GTSNPN, CDR2 SVGIG (reference sequence). The CDR3 loop reads CAWSPYPTTNTEAFF. Written as DNA, the CDR3 is TGTGCCTGGAGTCCTTACCCTACAACGAACACTGAAGCTTTCTTT.

At least ten counts were recorded for this clonotype. The chain joins TRBV12-3 or TRBV12-4 to TRBJ2-1; 7 bases line up with TRBD1. The CDR3 runs to 14 residues. V lost 6 bases to trimming and J lost 6 bases; unmatched junction nucleotides: 8. Written as DNA, the CDR3 is TGTGCCAGCAGCTCTCGACAGGGTAGCAATGAGCAGTTCTTC. This encodes CASSSRQGSNEQFF.

The chain joins TRBV2 to TRBJ2-7; D unresolved. The CDR3 length is 14 residues. Germline-derived CDR1 and CDR2 are SNHLY and FYNNEI. Trimming pared 4 bases from V and 3 bases from J, leaving 13 bases between. The CDR3: CASSVDRNSYEQYF. The CDR3, as DNA: TGTGCCAGCAGTGTGGACCGTAATAGCTACGAGCAGTACTTC.

This chain uses TRBV6-2 or TRBV6-3 with TRBJ2-7; possible D gene TRBD1, 5 bases. The CDR3 runs 17 residues. Trimming removed 0 bases at V and 1 base at J, with 16 bases between. CDR1 and CDR2 from the germline V gene are MNHEY and SVGEGT. The CDR3 nucleotides read TGTGCCAGCAGTTACTCGATAAGACAGCCAATGTCCTACGAGCAGTACTTC. Translating it yields CASSYSIRQPMSYEQYF.

This clonotype was counted only a few times. This sequence joins TRBV30 and TRBJ2-3; D is unresolved. V was trimmed by 1 base and J by 2 bases, leaving 4 bases between them. The CDR3 sequence is 12 residues long. Per germline, CDR1 GTSNPN and CDR2 SVGIG (reference sequence). The CDR3 spells CAWSGATDTQYF. The CDR3 region has the DNA TGTGCCTGGAGTGGGGCCACAGATACGCAGTATTTT.

The sample holds many counts of this clonotype. The J gene is TRBJ2-1, the V gene TRBV27; 7 bases are shared with TRBD1. Germline V gives CDR1 MNHEY, CDR2 SMNVEV (reference sequence). The junction had 10 bases not matched to a gene; V was cut back by 7 bases and J by 4 bases. The CDR3 has 15 residues. The CDR3 protein is CASTPGDRLYNEQFF. In nucleotides, the CDR3 is TGTGCCAGCACCCCCGGGGACAGACTATACAATGAGCAGTTCTTC.

This clonotype was detected many times. The rearrangement links TRBV29-1 to TRBJ2-7; a weak D match, TRBD1 (5 bases). Germline CDR1 reads SQVTM; CDR2 reads ANQGSEA. This CDR3 region has 11 residues. The V and J ends lost 1 base and 6 bases respectively, with 7 bases between them. The CDR3 loop is CSVEVGREQYF. The CDR3 nucleotides read TGCAGCGTTGAAGTGGGGCGCGAGCAGTACTTC.

This clonotype was seen only a few times. V and J are TRBV28 and TRBJ2-5; 9 nucleotides agree with TRBD2. Per the germline V gene, CDR1 is MDHEN and CDR2 is SYDVKM. This CDR3 region has 15 residues. V dropped 5 bases and J dropped 2; count of bases not matched to a gene: 6. As DNA, the CDR3 is TGTGCCAGCAGTCTCGGACTAGCGCTGCAAGAGACCCAGTACTTC. This translates into CASSLGLALQETQYF.

The rearrangement uses TRBV9 and TRBJ1-2; D may be TRBD1 (6 bases). Trimming shortened V by 5 bases and J by 3 bases, and 17 bases separated the two germline ends. Germline V CDR1 and CDR2: SGDLS, YYNGEE. The CDR3 has 15 residues. This CDR3 reads CASSSRRGPDYGYTF. In DNA form, the CDR3 reads TGTGCCAGCAGTTCGCGGCGGGGGCCGGACTATGGCTACACCTTC.

This clonotype was recorded at least ten times. This chain joins TRBV30 and TRBJ2-2; the match to TRBD1 covers 7 bases. V shed 2 bases and J 5 bases; nucleotides not matched to a gene: 5. The CDR3 sequence is 14 residues long. Looked up from germline, CDR1 is GTSNPN and CDR2 is SVGIG (reference sequence). The CDR3 protein is CAWSRGRGTGELFF. In DNA, the CDR3 is TGTGCCTGGAGTAGGGGGCGCGGAACCGGGGAGCTGTTTTTT.

This clonotype occurred many times. The chain couples TRBV5-1 to TRBJ2-7; no clear D gene. This CDR3 is 13 amino acids long. Trimming removed 5 bases from V and 2 bases from J, with 11 bases in between. CDR1 and CDR2 from the germline V gene are SGHRS and YFSETQ. The DNA for the CDR3 is TGCGCCAGCAGATTGACCGATACCTACGAGCAGTACTTC. This codes for CASRLTDTYEQYF. Drawing the rest from reference TRBV5-1 and TRBJ2-7, the complete variable domain is KAGVTQTPRYLIKTRGQQVTLSCSPISGHRSVSWYQQTPGQGLQFLFEYFSETQRNKGNFPGRFSGRQFSNSRSEMNVSTLELGDSALYLCASRLTDTYEQYFGPGTRLTVT.

This clonotype was seen more than once but under ten times. V gene TRBV27 combines with J gene TRBJ1-4; D is possibly TRBD1 (5 bases). Trimming pared 2 bases from V and 6 bases from J, leaving 16 bases between. Germline V gene lookup returns CDR1 MNHEY and CDR2 SMNVEV (reference sequence). This CDR3 comprises 16 residues. The CDR3 loop is CASSLAGPGLDEKLFF. The CDR3 DNA reads TGTGCCAGCAGTTTAGCAGGGCCAGGGTTGGATGAAAAACTGTTTTTT.

This clonotype has only a few counts. The chain is built from TRBV6-1 and TRBJ2-2; D is possibly TRBD2 (5 bases). Trimming cost V 2 bases and J 5 bases, with 12 bases left between them. The CDR3 contains 15 residues. Germline V gene data show CDR1 as MNHNS and CDR2 as SASEGT. The CDR3 loop is CASSEHHSGTGELFF. CDR3 in DNA: TGTGCCAGCAGTGAACACCATTCGGGGACCGGGGAGCTGTTTTTT.

The CDR3, as DNA: TGTGCCAGCAGTCCCCTGGGCGCGAGCTCCTACAATGAGCAGTACTTC. Residues: CASSPLGASSYNEQYF. The chain has TRBV12-3 or TRBV12-4 and TRBJ2-1; D is unresolved. The J call is uncertain, as TRBJ2-7 better fits the DNA end. The CDR3 covers 16 residues.

This clonotype has only a few counts. The junction shows a germline mismatch at one end, possibly a read error. The chain uses TRBV9 and TRBJ1-1; the match to TRBD1 covers 8 bases. This CDR3 contains 15 residues. Germline CDR1 is SGDLS and CDR2 is YYNGEE. DNA for the CDR3: TGTGCCAGCAGCGTAGAGGACAGGGAGAACACTGGAGCTTTCTTT. This sequence encodes CASSVEDRENTGAFF.

This clonotype was observed many times. In DNA, the CDR3 is TGCGCCAGCAGTCCATTTTCTAGTGGAGAGACCCAGTACTTC. This translates into CASSPFSSGETQYF. The genes are TRBV4-1 and TRBJ2-5; D ambiguous. Trimming removed 6 bases from V and 4 bases from J, with 15 bases in between. The V gene's germline CDR1 is MGHRA and CDR2 YSYEKL. The CDR3 is 14 amino acids.

A few counts support this clonotype. The CDR3 sequence: CASSSDRAFKETQYF. The CDR3 region has the DNA TGTGCCAGCAGTTCCGACAGGGCATTTAAGGAGACCCAGTACTTC. The chain carries TRBV6-2 or TRBV6-3 and TRBJ2-5; TRBD1 matches 7 bases. The CDR3 runs to 15 residues. Per germline, CDR1 MNHEY and CDR2 SVGEGT. With 4 bases clipped from V and 5 bases from J, the junction kept 10 bases outside the gene matches.